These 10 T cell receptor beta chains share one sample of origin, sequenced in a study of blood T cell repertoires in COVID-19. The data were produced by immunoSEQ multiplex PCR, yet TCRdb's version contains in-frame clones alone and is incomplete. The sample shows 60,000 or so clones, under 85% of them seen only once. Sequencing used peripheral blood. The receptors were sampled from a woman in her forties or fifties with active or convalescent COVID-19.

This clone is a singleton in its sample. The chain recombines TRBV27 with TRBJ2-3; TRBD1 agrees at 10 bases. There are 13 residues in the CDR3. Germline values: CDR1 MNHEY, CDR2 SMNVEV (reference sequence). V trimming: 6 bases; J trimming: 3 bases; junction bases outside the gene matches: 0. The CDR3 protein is CASRGQGTDTQYF. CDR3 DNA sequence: TGTGCCAGCAGGGGACAGGGGACAGATACGCAGTATTTT.

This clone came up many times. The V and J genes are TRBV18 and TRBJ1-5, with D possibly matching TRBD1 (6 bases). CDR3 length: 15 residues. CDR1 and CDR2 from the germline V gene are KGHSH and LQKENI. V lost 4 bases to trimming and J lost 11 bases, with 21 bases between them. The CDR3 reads CASSLSADRLSAQHF. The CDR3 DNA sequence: TGTGCCAGCTCACTTAGTGCGGACAGACTATCGGCCCAGCATTTT. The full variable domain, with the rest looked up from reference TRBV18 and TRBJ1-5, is NAGVMQNPRHLVRRRGQEARLRCSPMKGHSHVYWYRQLPEEGLKFMVYLQKENIIDESGMPKERFSAEFPKEGPSILRIQQVVRGDSAAYFCASSLSADRLSAQHFGDGTRLSIL.

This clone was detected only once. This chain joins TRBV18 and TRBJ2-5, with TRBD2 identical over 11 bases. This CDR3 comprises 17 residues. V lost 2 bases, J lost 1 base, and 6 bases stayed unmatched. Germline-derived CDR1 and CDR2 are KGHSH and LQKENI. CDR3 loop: CASSPEIGTSGQETQYF. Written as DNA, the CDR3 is TGTGCCAGCTCACCAGAAATAGGGACTAGCGGCCAAGAGACCCAGTACTTC.

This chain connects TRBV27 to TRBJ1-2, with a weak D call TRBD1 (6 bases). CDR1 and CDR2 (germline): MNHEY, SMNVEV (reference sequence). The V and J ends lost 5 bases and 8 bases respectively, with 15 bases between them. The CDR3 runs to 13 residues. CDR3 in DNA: TGTGCCAGCAGTCCCAGGGGAACGCGGGGCTACACCTTC. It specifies CASSPRGTRGYTF.

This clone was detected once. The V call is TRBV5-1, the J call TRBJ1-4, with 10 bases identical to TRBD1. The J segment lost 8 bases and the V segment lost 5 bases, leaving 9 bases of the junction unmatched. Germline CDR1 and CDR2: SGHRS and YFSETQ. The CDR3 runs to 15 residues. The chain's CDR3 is CASRPGQGVGEKLFF. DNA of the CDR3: TGCGCCAGCAGACCCGGACAGGGGGTAGGAGAAAAACTGTTTTTT.

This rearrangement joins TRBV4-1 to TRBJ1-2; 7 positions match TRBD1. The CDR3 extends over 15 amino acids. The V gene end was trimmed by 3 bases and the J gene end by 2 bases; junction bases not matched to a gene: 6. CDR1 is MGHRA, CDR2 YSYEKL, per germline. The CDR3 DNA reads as TGCGCCAGCAGCCAGCGATCGACAGGGAACTATGGCTACACCTTC. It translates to CASSQRSTGNYGYTF.

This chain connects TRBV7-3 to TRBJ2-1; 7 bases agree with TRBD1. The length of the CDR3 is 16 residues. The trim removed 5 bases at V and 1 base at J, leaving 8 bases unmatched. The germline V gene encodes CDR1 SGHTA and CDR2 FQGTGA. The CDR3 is CASSRVGTESYNEQFF. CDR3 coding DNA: TGTGCCAGCAGCCGGGTCGGGACAGAGTCCTACAATGAGCAGTTCTTC.

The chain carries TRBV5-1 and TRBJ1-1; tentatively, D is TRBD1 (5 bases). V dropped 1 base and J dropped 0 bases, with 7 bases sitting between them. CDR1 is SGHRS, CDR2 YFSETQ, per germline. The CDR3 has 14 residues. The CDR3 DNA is TGCGCCAGCAGCTTGACAGGCATGAACACTGAAGCTTTCTTT. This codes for CASSLTGMNTEAFF.

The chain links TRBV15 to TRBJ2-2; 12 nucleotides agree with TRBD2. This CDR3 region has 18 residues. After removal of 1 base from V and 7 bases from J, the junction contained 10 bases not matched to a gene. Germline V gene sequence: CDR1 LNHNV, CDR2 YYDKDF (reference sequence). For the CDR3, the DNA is TGTGCCACCAGCAGAGTTCGGGCTAGCGGGAGGGCTAGCGGGGAGCTGTTTTTT. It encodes CATSRVRASGRASGELFF.

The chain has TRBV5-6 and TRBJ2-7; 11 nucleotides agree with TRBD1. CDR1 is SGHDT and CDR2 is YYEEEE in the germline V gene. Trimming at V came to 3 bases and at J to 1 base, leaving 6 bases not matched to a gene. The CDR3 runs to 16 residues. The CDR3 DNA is TGTGCCAGCAGCTACGGGACAGGGGGGGTTTCCTACGAGCAGTACTTC. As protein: CASSYGTGGVSYEQYF.